Detailed here is one T cell receptor (beta chain). Antigen: not known. Looked up from germline, CDR1 is SEHNR and CDR2 is FQNEAQ (reference sequence). This CDR3 region has 15 residues. Trimming took 5 bases from V and 1 from J, leaving 14 bases between them. This sample was included in a study of lymphopenia after photon versus proton radiotherapy. General observations from the study: After the lymphocyte nadir, photon-treated repertoires showed oligoclonal expansion, especially of CD8+ Temra cells.

TCRdb's copy holds only in-frame clones and misses some; the assay was immunoSEQ multiplex PCR. The sample consists of about 50,000 clones, more than 90% of them appearing once. The sequence derives from a woman in her forties with cholangiocarcinoma. The sequencing used peripheral blood, collected from a patient treated with photon-based radiotherapy. The rearrangement joins TRBV7-9 to TRBJ1-1, with D possibly being TRBD1 (6 bases). The CDR3 bases are TGTGCCAGCAGCCCCCCAGGGGTCGGGAACACTGAAGCTTTCTTT. The encoded protein is CASSPPGVGNTEAFF.